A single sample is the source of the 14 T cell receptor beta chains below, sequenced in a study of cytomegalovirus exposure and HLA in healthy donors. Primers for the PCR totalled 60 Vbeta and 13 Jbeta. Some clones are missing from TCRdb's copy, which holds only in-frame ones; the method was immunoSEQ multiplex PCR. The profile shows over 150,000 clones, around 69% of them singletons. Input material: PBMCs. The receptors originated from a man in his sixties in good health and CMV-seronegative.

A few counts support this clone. As DNA, the CDR3 is TGTGCCAGCAGCCCCAACACAGGGTCCGGGGCCAACGTCCTGACTTTC. It yields the protein CASSPNTGSGANVLTF. The chain combines TRBV5-6 with TRBJ2-6; TRBD1 might be the D (6 bases). The CDR3 loop spans 16 amino acids. Trimming shortened V by 4 bases and J by 4 bases, and 15 bases separated the two germline ends. Per germline, CDR1 SGHDT and CDR2 YYEEEE.

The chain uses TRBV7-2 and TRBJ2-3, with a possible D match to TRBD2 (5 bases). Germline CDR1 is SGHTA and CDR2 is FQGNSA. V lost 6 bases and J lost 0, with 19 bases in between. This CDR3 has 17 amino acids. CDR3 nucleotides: TGTGCCAGCAGACGCTCTGGAGCGGTCACTAGCACAGATACGCAGTATTTT. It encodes CASRRSGAVTSTDTQYF.

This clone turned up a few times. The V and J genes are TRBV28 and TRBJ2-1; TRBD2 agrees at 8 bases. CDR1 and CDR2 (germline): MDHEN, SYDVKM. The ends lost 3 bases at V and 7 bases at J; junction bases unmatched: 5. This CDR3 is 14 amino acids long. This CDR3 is CASSFGGGKNEQFF. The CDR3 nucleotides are TGTGCCAGCAGTTTCGGCGGGGGGAAAAATGAGCAGTTCTTC.

The CDR3: CASSLGTSGAADTQYF. CDR3 nucleotide sequence: TGTGCCAGCAGCTTGGGTACTAGCGGGGCGGCAGATACGCAGTATTTT. This sequence joins TRBV7-7 and TRBJ2-3; 10 positions agree with TRBD2. CDR1 is SSHAT and CDR2 is FNYEAQ in the germline V gene (reference sequence). This CDR3 has 16 residues. The trim removed 3 bases at V and 4 bases at J, leaving 7 bases unmatched.

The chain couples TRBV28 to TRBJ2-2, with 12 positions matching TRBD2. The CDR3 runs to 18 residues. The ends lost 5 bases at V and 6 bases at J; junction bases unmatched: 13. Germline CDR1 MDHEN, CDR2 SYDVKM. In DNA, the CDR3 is TGTGCCAGCAGTAAGACTAGCGGGGGAGGGCGGAGCGCCGGGGAGCTGTTTTTT. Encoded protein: CASSKTSGGGRSAGELFF.

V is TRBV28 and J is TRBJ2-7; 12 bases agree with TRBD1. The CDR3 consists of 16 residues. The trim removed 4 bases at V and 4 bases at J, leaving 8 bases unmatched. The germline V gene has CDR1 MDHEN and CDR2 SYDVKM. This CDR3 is CASSSEGQGAKYEQYF. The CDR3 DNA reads TGTGCCAGCAGTTCCGAGGGACAGGGGGCCAAGTACGAGCAGTACTTC. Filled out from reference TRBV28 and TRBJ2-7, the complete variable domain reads DVKVTQSSRYLVKRTGEKVFLECVQDMDHENMFWYRQDPGLGLRLIYFSYDVKMKEKGDIPEGYSVSREKKERFSLILESASTNQTSMYLCASSSEGQGAKYEQYFGPGTRLTVT.

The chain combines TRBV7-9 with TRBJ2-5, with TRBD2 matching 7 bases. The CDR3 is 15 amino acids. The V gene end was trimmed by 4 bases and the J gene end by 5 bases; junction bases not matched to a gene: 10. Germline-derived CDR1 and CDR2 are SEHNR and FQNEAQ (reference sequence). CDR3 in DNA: TGTGCCAGCAGCTCCGTGCGGGAGAGCCACGAGACCCAGTACTTC. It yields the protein CASSSVRESHETQYF.

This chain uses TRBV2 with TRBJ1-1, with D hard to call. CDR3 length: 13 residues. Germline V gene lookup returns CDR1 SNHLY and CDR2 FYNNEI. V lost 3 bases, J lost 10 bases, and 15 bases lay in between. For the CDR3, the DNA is TGTGCCAGCAGTGACCTGGAGGGAGCGGGAGCTTTCTTT. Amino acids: CASSDLEGAGAFF.

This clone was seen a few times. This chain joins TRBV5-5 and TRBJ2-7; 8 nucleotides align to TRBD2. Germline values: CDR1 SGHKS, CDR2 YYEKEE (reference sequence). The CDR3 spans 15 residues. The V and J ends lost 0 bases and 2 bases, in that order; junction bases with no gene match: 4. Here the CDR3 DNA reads TGTGCCAGCAGCTTGGTCAGCGGGAGAGCCTACGAGCAGTACTTC. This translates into CASSLVSGRAYEQYF.

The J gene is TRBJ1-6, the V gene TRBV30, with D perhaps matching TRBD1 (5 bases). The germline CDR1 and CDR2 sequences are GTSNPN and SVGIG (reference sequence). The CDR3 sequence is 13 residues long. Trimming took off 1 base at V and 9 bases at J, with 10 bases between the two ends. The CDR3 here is CAWSEGPSSPLHF. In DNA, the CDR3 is TGTGCCTGGAGTGAGGGGCCGAGTTCACCCCTCCACTTT.

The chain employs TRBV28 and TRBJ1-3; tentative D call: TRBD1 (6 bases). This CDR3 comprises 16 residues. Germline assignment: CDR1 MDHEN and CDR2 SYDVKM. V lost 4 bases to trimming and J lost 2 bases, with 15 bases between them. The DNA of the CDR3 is TGTGCCAGCAGTTCCTGGAAGGGGGAGACTGGAAACACCATATATTTT. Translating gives CASSSWKGETGNTIYF. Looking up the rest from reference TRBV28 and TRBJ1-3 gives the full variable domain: DVKVTQSSRYLVKRTGEKVFLECVQDMDHENMFWYRQDPGLGLRLIYFSYDVKMKEKGDIPEGYSVSREKKERFSLILESASTNQTSMYLCASSSWKGETGNTIYFGEGSWLTVV.

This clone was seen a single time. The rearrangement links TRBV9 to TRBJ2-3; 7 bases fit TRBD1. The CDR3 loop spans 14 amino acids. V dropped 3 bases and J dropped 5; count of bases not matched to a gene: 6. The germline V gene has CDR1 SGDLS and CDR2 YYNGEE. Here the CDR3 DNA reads TGTGCCAGCAGCGCCCAGGGGGTCGGAGATACGCAGTATTTT. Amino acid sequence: CASSAQGVGDTQYF.

The CDR3 protein is CASSRTSGTWNEQFF. As DNA, the CDR3 is TGTGCCAGCAGCCGGACTAGCGGGACGTGGAATGAGCAGTTCTTC. This chain connects TRBV5-4 to TRBJ2-1; 12 positions match TRBD2. The V gene's germline CDR1 is SGHNT and CDR2 YYREEE (reference sequence). With V trimmed by 4 bases and J by 7 bases, 6 bases remained unmatched. The CDR3 totals 15 residues.

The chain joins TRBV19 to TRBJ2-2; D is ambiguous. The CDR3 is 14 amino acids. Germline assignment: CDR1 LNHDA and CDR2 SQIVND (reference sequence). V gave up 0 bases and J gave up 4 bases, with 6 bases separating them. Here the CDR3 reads CASSIDRFTGELFF. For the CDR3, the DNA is TGTGCCAGTAGTATAGACAGATTCACCGGGGAGCTGTTTTTT. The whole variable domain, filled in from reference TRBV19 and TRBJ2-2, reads DGGITQSPKYLFRKEGQNVTLSCEQNLNHDAMYWYRQDPGQGLRLIYYSQIVNDFQKGDIAEGYSVSREKKESFPLTVTSAQKNPTAFYLCASSIDRFTGELFFGEGSRLTVL.